These 29 T cell receptor beta chains came from one sample sequenced in a study of cytomegalovirus exposure and HLA in healthy donors. The PCR had 60 Vbeta and 13 Jbeta primers. Assay used: immunoSEQ multiplex PCR; TCRdb lists only in-frame clones, some missing. The sample yields 200,000 to 250,000 clones, around 80% seen once. Sequenced: PBMCs. Source of these receptors: a man aged 25 to 40 in good health and CMV-seronegative.

This clone has a handful of counts. The V call is TRBV5-1, the J call TRBJ2-7; D call uncertain. Germline V lookup: CDR1 SGHRS, CDR2 YFSETQ. Trimming stripped 0 bases from V and 2 bases from J, with 9 bases between. The CDR3 has 14 amino acids. This CDR3 is CASSLGHRTYEQYF. CDR3 nucleotide sequence: TGCGCCAGCAGCTTGGGTCATAGAACCTACGAGCAGTACTTC.

Comments on this clone: At one end, the junction sequence differs from germline, possibly due to a read error. V usage is TRBV20-1 and J usage is TRBJ2-7; D not resolved. CDR1 and CDR2 from the germline V gene are DFQATT and SNEGSKA (reference sequence). CDR3 size: 11 residues. The CDR3 loop reads CSARGGTARNF. As DNA, the CDR3 is TGCAGTGCTAGAGGAGGCACCGCCCGGAACTTC.

The chain recombines TRBV5-1 with TRBJ2-7; TRBD2 agrees at 12 bases. CDR1 SGHRS and CDR2 YFSETQ come from the germline V gene. The CDR3 totals 16 residues. V trimming: 2 bases; J trimming: 0 bases; junction bases outside the gene matches: 3. The CDR3 bases are TGCGCCAGCAGCTTCGGACTAGCGGGGACCTCCTACGAGCAGTACTTC. This translates into CASSFGLAGTSYEQYF.

V and J are TRBV27 and TRBJ1-5; 11 nucleotides align to TRBD1. The germline V gene encodes CDR1 MNHEY and CDR2 SMNVEV (reference sequence). The CDR3 is made up of 16 amino acids. V trimming: 5 bases; J trimming: 3 bases; junction bases outside the gene matches: 6. The CDR3 loop reads CASSPRTGGYNQPQHF. The CDR3 DNA reads TGTGCCAGCAGTCCACGGACAGGGGGCTACAATCAGCCCCAGCATTTT.

The CDR3 DNA sequence: TGTGCCAGCAGCCAAAATCCAGGGGGGTTTGACGAGCAGTACTTC. Protein: CASSQNPGGFDEQYF. The rearrangement joins TRBV14 to TRBJ2-7; D is perhaps TRBD1 (7 bases). V shed 2 bases and J shed 5 bases, with 16 bases lying between them. Per the germline V gene, CDR1 is SGHDN and CDR2 is FVKESK. This CDR3 contains 15 residues.

V gene TRBV11-1 combines with J gene TRBJ2-3; 10 positions match TRBD1. The CDR3 runs 15 residues. The V segment lost 5 bases and the J segment 1 base; nucleotides outside the gene matches: 3. Germline V gene sequence: CDR1 SGHAT, CDR2 FQDESV (reference sequence). The CDR3 bases are TGTGCCAGCAGCCAAGGACAGGGGGGCACAGATACGCAGTATTTT. This gives the protein CASSQGQGGTDTQYF.

V and J are TRBV28 and TRBJ1-2, with D tentatively TRBD1 (5 bases). Germline V gene sequence: CDR1 MDHEN, CDR2 SYDVKM. The CDR3 totals 15 residues. Trimming shortened V by 4 bases and J by 2 bases, and 14 bases separated the two germline ends. The chain's CDR3 is CASSYVSGYNYGYTF. The CDR3 DNA follows: TGTGCCAGCAGTTACGTTTCAGGGTACAACTATGGCTACACCTTC.

J is TRBJ2-7 and V is TRBV28; 7 nucleotides match TRBD1. The CDR3 is made up of 16 amino acids. Germline trimming cut 10 bases from V and 0 bases from J; bases unmatched to any gene: 15. Germline loops: CDR1 MDHEN, CDR2 SYDVKM. The chain's CDR3 is CATFTGPGQSSYEQYF. The CDR3 bases are TGTGCCACCTTTACGGGCCCGGGACAGAGCTCCTACGAGCAGTACTTC.

This clone appeared once. The V call is TRBV12-5, the J call TRBJ1-2; D is possibly TRBD1 (5 bases). Germline V gives CDR1 LGHNT, CDR2 FRNRAP. Deletions cut 0 bases from V and 6 bases from J, with 17 bases between. The CDR3 extends over 16 amino acids. The CDR3 DNA is TGTGCTAGTGGTTTGGTAATCTCCGGCAGGGCGGATGGCTACACCTTC. It yields the protein CASGLVISGRADGYTF.

The V call is TRBV9, the J call TRBJ2-1; TRBD1 matches 9 bases. CDR1 is SGDLS and CDR2 is YYNGEE in the germline V gene. J was trimmed by 6 bases and V by 4 bases; bases with no gene match: 14. The CDR3 length is 17 residues. The CDR3 reads CASSPRFVGTGSNEQFF. For the CDR3, the DNA is TGTGCCAGCAGCCCCAGATTCGTCGGGACAGGGTCCAATGAGCAGTTCTTC. Supplemented by reference TRBV9 and TRBJ2-1, the full variable domain reads DSGVTQTPKHLITATGQRVTLRCSPRSGDLSVYWYQQSLDQGLQFLIQYYNGEERAKGNILERFSAQQFPDLHSELNLSSLELGDSALYFCASSPRFVGTGSNEQFFGPGTRLTVL.

V usage is TRBV18 and J usage is TRBJ1-6; the match to TRBD1 covers 7 bases. V lost 4 bases to trimming and J lost 6 bases; unmatched junction nucleotides: 9. The CDR3 sequence is 16 residues long. CDR1 is KGHSH, CDR2 LQKENI, per germline. The chain's CDR3 is CASSQATGTLNSPLHF. The CDR3 coding sequence is TGTGCCAGCTCACAAGCGACAGGGACCCTTAATTCACCCCTCCACTTT.

The genes are TRBV9 and TRBJ1-1; D remains ambiguous. Trimming shortened V by 3 bases and J by 1 base, and 16 bases separated the two germline ends. In germline, CDR1 is SGDLS, CDR2 YYNGEE. CDR3 length: 16 residues. The DNA of the CDR3 is TGTGCCAGCAGCGGACCCTACCCGGGTACGAACACTGAAGCTTTCTTT. This translates into CASSGPYPGTNTEAFF.

This clone came up a few times. The rearrangement uses TRBV4-2 and TRBJ2-4; 8 bases map to TRBD2. Germline V gene data show CDR1 as LGHNA and CDR2 as YNFKEQ. The J segment lost 7 bases and the V segment lost 4 bases, leaving 6 bases of the junction unmatched. The CDR3 contains 14 residues. The CDR3 nucleotides are TGTGCCAGCAGCCCGAGCGGGGGTACGAACATTCAGTACTTC. Translation: CASSPSGGTNIQYF.

This sequence joins TRBV28 and TRBJ2-5; the D gene is possibly TRBD2 (6 bases). The CDR3 is 14 residues long. Deletions cut 6 bases from V and 2 bases from J, with 13 bases between. CDR1 and CDR2 from the germline V gene are MDHEN and SYDVKM. The CDR3, as DNA: TGTGCCAGCAGAAACGGGGGAGGACAAGAGACCCAGTACTTC. It encodes CASRNGGGQETQYF.

The chain carries TRBV18 and TRBJ2-2, with 8 bases lining up with TRBD1. V lost 4 bases, J lost 3 bases, and 7 bases stayed unmatched. The CDR3 spans 16 residues. Germline V gene sequence: CDR1 KGHSH, CDR2 LQKENI. CDR3 coding DNA: TGTGCCAGCTCACTTGCGGCAGGGGGCCACACCGGGGAGCTGTTTTTT. This translates into CASSLAAGGHTGELFF.

CDR3 amino acids: CASSRTSGGPNTGELFF. CDR3 coding DNA: TGTGCCAGCAGCAGGACTAGCGGGGGGCCCAACACCGGGGAGCTGTTTTTT. This chain links TRBV2 with TRBJ2-2; TRBD2 aligns across 14 bases. The CDR3 extends over 17 amino acids. Germline lookup yields CDR1 SNHLY and CDR2 FYNNEI. V gave up 6 bases and J gave up 2 bases; unmatched junction bases: 5.

This rearrangement joins TRBV5-4 to TRBJ2-2; D uncertain. Germline CDR1 is SGHNT and CDR2 is YYREEE (reference sequence). V was shortened by 3 bases and J by 3 bases, with 3 bases between the two germline ends. The CDR3 is 12 amino acids. CDR3 region: CASSSDTGELFF. The CDR3 nucleotides are TGTGCCAGCAGCTCCGACACCGGGGAGCTGTTTTTT.

The chain couples TRBV6-6 to TRBJ1-1, with D perhaps TRBD1 (5 bases). V lost 2 bases and J 4 bases, leaving 17 bases between the germline ends. The germline V gene encodes CDR1 MNHNY and CDR2 SVGAGI (reference sequence). The CDR3 length is 16 residues. This chain's CDR3 is CASSYDQGSLGTEAFF. The CDR3 DNA reads TGTGCCAGCAGTTACGATCAGGGATCCCTAGGCACTGAAGCTTTCTTT.

The chain recombines TRBV6-1 with TRBJ2-2, with a tentative D call TRBD1 (6 bases). Germline lookup yields CDR1 MNHNS and CDR2 SASEGT. The CDR3 covers 14 residues. The V end was cut by 6 bases, the J end by 5 bases, with 13 bases between. The CDR3 sequence is CASRDLRGTGELFF. In DNA, the CDR3 is TGTGCCAGCAGAGACCTCAGGGGAACCGGGGAGCTGTTTTTT.

CDR3 in DNA: TGTGCCAGCAGTCCAGACAGGGATTTGGGAACTGAAGCTTTCTTT. Encoded protein: CASSPDRDLGTEAFF. The chain employs TRBV28 and TRBJ1-1, with 7 bases aligning to TRBD1. The length of the CDR3 is 15 residues. Trimming cost V 5 bases and J 5 bases; bases outside gene matches: 11. Germline assignment: CDR1 MDHEN and CDR2 SYDVKM.

The gene calls are TRBV7-9 and TRBJ2-7; 7 nucleotides agree with TRBD2. There are 14 residues in the CDR3. V lost 4 bases to trimming and J lost 2 bases; unmatched junction nucleotides: 5. CDR1 SEHNR and CDR2 FQNEAQ come from the germline V gene (reference sequence). The CDR3, as DNA: TGTGCCAGCAGCTCAAGCGGGGTAACCTACGAGCAGTACTTC. The encoded protein is CASSSSGVTYEQYF.

The rearrangement uses TRBV9 and TRBJ2-5; 7 bases map to TRBD2. V shed 0 bases and J 3 bases; nucleotides not matched to a gene: 8. Germline V gene data show CDR1 as SGDLS and CDR2 as YYNGEE. The CDR3 is 16 residues long. This CDR3 reads CASSVEGAGAKETQYF. The CDR3 DNA sequence: TGTGCCAGCAGCGTAGAAGGGGCGGGAGCAAAAGAGACCCAGTACTTC.

The genes are TRBV5-6 and TRBJ1-1; possibly TRBD1 for D (5 bases). V was clipped by 0 bases and J by 3 bases, with 24 bases between them. This CDR3 comprises 19 residues. From germline, CDR1 is SGHDT and CDR2 YYEEEE. The CDR3: CASSLEAGPRTTGHTEAFF. The CDR3 nucleotides are TGTGCCAGCAGCTTGGAGGCGGGGCCGCGAACTACCGGGCACACTGAAGCTTTCTTT.

The V gene is TRBV28, the J gene TRBJ1-4; 7 bases agree with TRBD1. The CDR3 is made up of 16 amino acids. Germline-derived CDR1 and CDR2 are MDHEN and SYDVKM. Trimming at V came to 2 bases and at J to 0 bases, leaving 3 bases not matched to a gene. The CDR3 is CASSLLGQATNEKLFF. CDR3 coding DNA: TGTGCCAGCAGTTTACTCGGACAGGCAACTAATGAAAAACTGTTTTTT.

This clone was seen only a few times. The V gene is TRBV7-3, the J gene TRBJ2-3; 13 nucleotides agree with TRBD2. Per the germline V gene, CDR1 is SGHTA and CDR2 is FQGTGA. The CDR3 consists of 17 residues. The V gene end was trimmed by 5 bases and the J gene end by 8 bases; junction bases not matched to a gene: 13. This CDR3 reads CASSQTSGGPLASTQYF. The CDR3 nucleotides are TGTGCCAGCAGCCAGACTAGCGGGGGGCCCCTGGCCAGTACGCAGTATTTT.

J is TRBJ2-2 and V is TRBV11-2; 7 bases align to TRBD1. CDR3 length equals 18 residues. In germline, CDR1 is SGHAT, CDR2 FQNNGV. Losses at the gene ends were 2 bases for V and 3 bases for J; bases not matched to a gene: 12. This CDR3 reads CASSLRGRAGGDTGELFF. CDR3 nucleotides: TGTGCCAGCAGCTTAAGGGGGCGGGCAGGGGGAGACACCGGGGAGCTGTTTTTT.

CDR3: CATGRGARNTIYF. CDR3 sequence (DNA): TGTGCCACTGGGAGGGGGGCAAGAAACACCATATATTTT. This chain connects TRBV28 to TRBJ1-3, with D perhaps TRBD1 (6 bases). V lost 10 bases and J lost 5, with 15 bases in between. Germline lookup yields CDR1 MDHEN and CDR2 SYDVKM. There are 13 residues in the CDR3.

The V call is TRBV29-1, the J call TRBJ2-5, with D perhaps TRBD1 (5 bases). The V gene's germline CDR1 is SQVTM and CDR2 ANQGSEA. The CDR3 contains 13 residues. Trimming pared 3 bases from V and 5 bases from J, leaving 13 bases between. CDR3 region: CSVEIAGHETQYF. DNA of the CDR3: TGCAGCGTTGAGATCGCCGGACACGAGACCCAGTACTTC.

Notes on this clone: One junction end disagrees with the germline gene, perhaps due to a read error. The chain employs TRBV6-6 and TRBJ1-6; D is unresolved. CDR3 size: 15 residues. Germline V gene lookup returns CDR1 MNHNY and CDR2 SVGAGI (reference sequence). The CDR3 reads CASNYSRSINSPLHF. In DNA, the CDR3 is TGTGCCAGCAATTACTCTCGCAGTATTAATTCACCCCTCCACTTT.